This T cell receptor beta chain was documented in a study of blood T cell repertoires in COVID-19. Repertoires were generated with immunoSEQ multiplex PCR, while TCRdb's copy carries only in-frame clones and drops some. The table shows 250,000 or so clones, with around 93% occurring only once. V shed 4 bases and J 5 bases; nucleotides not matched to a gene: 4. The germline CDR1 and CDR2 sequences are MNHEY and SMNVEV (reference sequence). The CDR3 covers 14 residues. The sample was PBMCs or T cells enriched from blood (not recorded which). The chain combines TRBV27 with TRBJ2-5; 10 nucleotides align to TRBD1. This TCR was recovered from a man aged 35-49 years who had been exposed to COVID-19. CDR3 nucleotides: TGTGCCAGCAGTTCACGGGACAGGGGTGAGACCCAGTACTTC. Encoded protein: CASSSRDRGETQYF.